The clone carrying this T cell receptor beta chain has a count of ten or more. Its antigen is currently unknown. The sample comes from a study of T-cell reconstitution after alpha-beta-depleted transplantation in children. Researchers prepared the TCRbeta library using unique molecular identifiers, the study reports. TCRdb used MiXCR to reprocess the PCR reads, holding one entry per CDR3 protein. There are almost 500,000 distinct CDR3 sequences in the sample; more than 9% occur only once, and just over 2% lies in the top ten. General observations from the study: From surviving recipient T cells and thymic progenitors came the high day-60 TCRbeta diversity observed in some patients. Several hundred rapidly expanded clones from non-depleted graft cells reportedly supplied alpha-beta T cells about two months post-transplant.

The CDR3 has 18 amino acids. V lost 3 bases, J lost 6 bases, and 20 bases stayed unmatched. Germline CDR1 and CDR2: MGHRA and YSYEKL. The V gene is TRBV4-1, the J gene TRBJ2-7; 7 bases match TRBD1. The TCR was taken from a child younger than 10 with inherited bone marrow failure, due to receive a stem cell transplant. The sequenced sample was PBMCs, obtained before TCRalphabeta/CD19-depleted stem cell transplant. In DNA form, the CDR3 reads TGCGCCAGCAGCCAGGAAGCCGCCGGGACAGCCCTGGCGGGCGAGCAGTACTTC. Protein: CASSQEAAGTALAGEQYF.